This TCR beta chain originates from a study of shared clonotypes between healthy human individuals. The study's findings and limits: Estimated richness was generally greater in naive than memory subsets. Naive CD4 clonotype sharing across four donors was roughly 5%.

CDR3 size: 17 residues. Germline V gene lookup returns CDR1 MDHEN and CDR2 SYDVKM. With 3 bases clipped from V and 6 bases from J, the junction kept 15 bases outside the gene matches. Adult Caucasians living in Nashville, Tennessee made up all of the donors. Details on this clone: Antigen: not known.

Per the original data handling: Filtering differed since immunoSEQ provided only junctions, with no quality scores. Clones were read by immunoSEQ multiplex PCR, and TCRdb kept only the in-frame ones, dropping some. From that table come the V and J calls and clone size; the DNA was used to work out D and trimming. The sample has 400,000 to 600,000 clones, about 96% seen once. This chain uses TRBV28 with TRBJ2-7; 9 bases align to TRBD2. The sequence was obtained from a woman aged 25-40 years in good health. Sample: naive CD4+ T cells sorted from blood. Subset meaning: CD45RA+ positively selected. Here the CDR3 DNA reads TGTGCCAGCAGTTTTCGGGGTGTAGCGGGAGTCTTGGGCGAGCAGTACTTC. Translation gives CASSFRGVAGVLGEQYF.